This TCR beta chain was profiled in a study of post-analysis software for immune sequencing data. Findings and caveats of the study: In patients, about 5 TRBV segments were more frequent than in controls, with TRBV5-6, TRBV5-1 and TRBV20-1 among them.

Note on this clonotype: What it recognizes is unknown.

CDR1 is SGHRS, CDR2 YFSETQ, per germline. The J segment lost 4 bases and the V segment lost 7 bases, leaving 7 bases of the junction unmatched. The CDR3 runs to 13 residues. TCR beta cDNA libraries had unique molecular identifiers. TCRdb re-analysed the PCR reads in MiXCR, keeping a single row per CDR3 protein. The repertoire has about 820,000 distinct CDR3 sequences, around 50% of them found once; the top ten carry roughly 4.4%. Specimen: blood. The gene calls are TRBV5-1 and TRBJ2-5, with 7 bases that match TRBD2. This TCR was sampled from a girl between 10 and 17 years old with multiple sclerosis. The CDR3: CASAGDPGETQYF. In DNA, the CDR3 is TGCGCCAGCGCGGGGGATCCCGGAGAGACCCAGTACTTC.